Here is one T cell receptor beta chain with its context. The junction does not match germline at one end; this may be a read error. This CDR3 is 16 amino acids long. Germline V lookup: CDR1 SSHAT, CDR2 FNYEAQ (reference sequence). The data stem from a study of blood T cell repertoires in COVID-19. Whole-study context: Whether acute or convalescent, the COVID-19 samples came from the United States, Italy and Spain. Sources were T cells, B-cell-depleted T cells, or PBMCs; the material itself was cDNA or gDNA.

How the authors handled the data: Reference gene primer amplification gave nucleated cell count estimates. Only in-frame clones appear in the TCRdb table, and some are missing; sequencing was by immunoSEQ multiplex PCR. For V, J and clone size, that table is used; D and trimming come from the DNA. Here the sample spans tens of thousands of clones, about 85% being singletons. Input material: peripheral blood. The chain recombines TRBV7-7 with TRBJ2-3; TRBD1 agrees at 7 bases. The source of this sequence is a man over 45 in a cohort sampled during active COVID-19. CDR3 bases: TGTGCTAGCAGCTCAGGGAATAACAGGGGTACAGATACGCAGTATTTT. It encodes CASSSGNNRGTDTQYF.